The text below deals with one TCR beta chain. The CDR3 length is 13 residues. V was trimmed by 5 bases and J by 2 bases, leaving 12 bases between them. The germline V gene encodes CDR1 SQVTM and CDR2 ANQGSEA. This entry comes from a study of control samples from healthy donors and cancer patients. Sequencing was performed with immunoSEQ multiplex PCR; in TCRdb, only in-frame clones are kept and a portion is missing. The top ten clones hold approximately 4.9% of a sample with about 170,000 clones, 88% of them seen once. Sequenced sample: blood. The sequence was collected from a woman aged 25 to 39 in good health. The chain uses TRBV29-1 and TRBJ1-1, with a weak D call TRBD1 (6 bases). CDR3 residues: CSVLGGSNTEAFF. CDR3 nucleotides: TGCAGCGTTTTGGGGGGCAGTAACACTGAAGCTTTCTTT.